This TCR beta chain was identified in a study of patients and donors after allogeneic stem cell transplantation. At least ten counts were recorded for this clonotype. TCRdb reprocessed the RT-PCR reads with MiXCR, giving one entry per CDR3 protein. The sample records approximately 60,000 distinct CDR3 sequences, about an eighth being singletons. V was trimmed by 8 bases and J by 4 bases, leaving 14 bases between them. This CDR3 is 14 amino acids long. CDR1 SGHVT and CDR2 SQSDAQ come from the germline V gene. This sequence originates from a human donor who was either an allogeneic HSCT recipient or a stem cell or donor lymphocyte infusion donor (not recorded which). It is not recorded whose cells these are; they may come from a transplant donor. This chain connects TRBV7-4 to TRBJ1-4; D is uncertain. The source material was blood, either unsorted or a sorted T cell fraction (not recorded which). The CDR3 DNA is TGTGCCAGCGTTCACGGGCGGATTAATGAAAAACTGTTTTTT. Protein: CASVHGRINEKLFF. Looking up the rest from reference TRBV7-4 and TRBJ1-4 gives the full variable domain: GAGVSQSPRYKVAKRGRDVALRCDSISGHVTLYWYRQTLGQGSEVLTYSQSDAQRDKSGRPSGRFSAERPERSVSTLKIQRTEQGDSAVYLCASVHGRINEKLFFGSGTQLSVL.